The 32 T cell receptor beta chains reported below all come from one sample, sequenced in a study of T cell changes during pregnancy in multiple sclerosis (dated by TCRdb to the late 2010s). Libraries were built with the immunoSEQ multiplex PCR assay. This immuneACCESS table, as held by TCRdb, lists in-frame sequences with V and J called but not all clones. Of the missing ones, under half trace to an unresolved V gene in checked studies; the others have no known cause. The sample contains 30,000 or so clones, 89% of them found a single time. Clones ranked in the top ten supply roughly a tenth of the sample. Sequencing used CD8+ T cells from peripheral blood mononuclear cells, obtained in the second trimester of pregnancy. The source is a female donor with multiple sclerosis, enrolled in a pregnancy study.

The chain is built from TRBV15 and TRBJ2-5, with D perhaps TRBD1 (7 bases). Looked up from germline, CDR1 is LNHNV and CDR2 is YYDKDF (reference sequence). The CDR3 covers 13 residues. The ends were cut back, 11 bases at V and 4 bases at J, with 17 bases in the middle. CDR3 nucleotide sequence: TGTGCCTCCTCCGGAGGGGGCGGAGAGACCCAGTACTTC. Amino acid sequence: CASSGGGGETQYF.

The gene calls are TRBV27 and TRBJ1-2; tentatively, D is TRBD1 (6 bases). The V gene lost 2 bases and the J gene lost 4 bases, with 14 bases spanning the gap. The V gene's germline CDR1 is MNHEY and CDR2 SMNVEV (reference sequence). The CDR3 is 15 amino acids. The CDR3 spells CASSLGPGDSYGYTF. The CDR3 coding sequence is TGTGCCAGCAGTTTAGGGCCAGGGGATAGCTATGGCTACACCTTC.

The genes are TRBV6-6 and TRBJ2-3; 7 bases match TRBD2. V was pared by 5 bases and J by 2 bases, with 4 bases of the junction left unmatched. Germline values: CDR1 MNHNY, CDR2 SVGAGI (reference sequence). The CDR3 is 14 residues long. The CDR3 region has the DNA TGTGCCAGCAGTCCCAGCGGGGACACAGATACGCAGTATTTT. This gives the protein CASSPSGDTDTQYF.

The rearrangement links TRBV7-3 to TRBJ2-5; 13 bases fit TRBD2. CDR1 and CDR2 (germline): SGHTA, FQGTGA. The CDR3 extends over 14 amino acids. V trimming: 5 bases; J trimming: 5 bases; junction bases outside the gene matches: 2. CDR3 DNA: TGTGCCAGCAGCCTGGGACTAGCGGGGGAGACCCAGTACTTC. This codes for CASSLGLAGETQYF. Based on the CDR3 plus reference TRBV7-3 and TRBJ2-5, the full variable domain is GAGVSQTPSNKVTEKGKYVELRCDPISGHTALYWYRQSLGQGPEFLIYFQGTGAADDSGLPNDRFFAVRPEGSVSTLKIQRTERGDSAVYLCASSLGLAGETQYFGPGTRLLVL.

The DNA for the CDR3 is TGCGCCAGCAGGGACGGGAGGCCGTCCTACAATGAGCAGTTCTTC. Its protein is CASRDGRPSYNEQFF. The V call is TRBV10-2, the J call TRBJ2-1; 7 bases match TRBD2. This CDR3 region has 15 residues. CDR1 is WSHSY, CDR2 SAAADI, per germline. V dropped 6 bases and J dropped 1; count of bases not matched to a gene: 6.

This chain links TRBV5-4 with TRBJ2-5; 7 nucleotides match TRBD2. V was pared by 4 bases and J by 4 bases, with 7 bases of the junction left unmatched. The V gene's germline CDR1 is SGHNT and CDR2 YYREEE (reference sequence). The CDR3 spans 14 residues. CDR3 DNA sequence: TGTGCCAGCAGCCTAACGACTAGCAGAGAGACCCAGTACTTC. The encoded protein is CASSLTTSRETQYF.

The sample holds a few counts of this clone. The V gene is TRBV6-1, the J gene TRBJ2-7, with 12 bases identical to TRBD2. V shed 2 bases and J 5 bases; nucleotides not matched to a gene: 4. This CDR3 comprises 15 residues. Germline CDR1 reads MNHNS; CDR2 reads SASEGT. The CDR3 spells CASSELAGGSHEQYF. The CDR3 nucleotides read TGTGCCAGCAGTGAACTAGCGGGAGGGTCCCACGAGCAGTACTTC.

This chain joins TRBV11-2 and TRBJ1-2; D unclear. From germline, CDR1 is SGHAT and CDR2 FQNNGV. The ends were cut back, 4 bases at V and 0 bases at J, with 15 bases in the middle. The CDR3 sequence is 16 residues long. This CDR3 is CASSYLEGTTNYGYTF. The CDR3 nucleotides are TGTGCCAGCAGCTACTTGGAGGGAACGACTAACTATGGCTACACCTTC.

The CDR3 sequence: CASSVIFYEQYF. CDR3 DNA sequence: TGTGCCAGCAGTGTAATCTTCTACGAGCAGTACTTC. V is TRBV6-1 and J is TRBJ2-7; no reliable D call. CDR3 length: 12 amino acids. Germline loops: CDR1 MNHNS, CDR2 SASEGT. V dropped 4 bases and J dropped 3 bases, with 7 bases sitting between them.

This chain links TRBV4-1 with TRBJ2-3; TRBD1 aligns across 8 bases. The CDR3 has 16 amino acids. Unmatched junction bases numbered 4, after V lost 2 bases and J lost 0 bases. Germline CDR1 is MGHRA and CDR2 is YSYEKL. CDR3 amino acids: CASSQTGTGSTDTQYF. Written as DNA, the CDR3 is TGCGCCAGCAGCCAAACCGGGACAGGCAGCACAGATACGCAGTATTTT.

The rearrangement uses TRBV7-9 and TRBJ2-1; 11 positions agree with TRBD2. V trimming: 2 bases; J trimming: 8 bases; junction bases outside the gene matches: 11. From germline, CDR1 is SEHNR and CDR2 FQNEAQ (reference sequence). The CDR3 totals 17 residues. As DNA, the CDR3 is TGTGCCAGCAGCTTAACCCCTACTAGCGGGAGATATTATGAGCAGTTCTTC. Protein product: CASSLTPTSGRYYEQFF.

This chain connects TRBV6-4 to TRBJ1-1; 9 bases agree with TRBD1. V trimming: 6 bases; J trimming: 3 bases; junction bases outside the gene matches: 8. CDR1 is MRHNA, CDR2 SNTAGT, per germline. This CDR3 has 15 amino acids. Written as DNA, the CDR3 is TGTGCCAGCAGCCCCACAGGGGGCGCGTACACTGAAGCTTTCTTT. It specifies CASSPTGGAYTEAFF.

The chain couples TRBV29-1 to TRBJ1-1; 9 bases line up with TRBD1. Germline V lookup: CDR1 SQVTM, CDR2 ANQGSEA. The CDR3 consists of 16 residues. The ends lost 0 bases at V and 0 bases at J; junction bases unmatched: 5. The CDR3 loop reads CSVEDFTGGLNTEAFF. CDR3 DNA sequence: TGCAGCGTTGAAGATTTTACAGGGGGCCTGAACACTGAAGCTTTCTTT.

The rearrangement uses TRBV7-2 and TRBJ1-4; D not resolved. Germline V gene sequence: CDR1 SGHTA, CDR2 FQGNSA. The V end lost 5 bases, the J end lost 4 bases, and 17 bases lay between the germline ends. The CDR3 length is 16 residues. The DNA for the CDR3 is TGTGCCAGCAGCCAAGAAACGAGGGCCTATAATGAAAAACTGTTTTTT. Protein product: CASSQETRAYNEKLFF.

In this sample, this clone turned up once. This sequence joins TRBV7-3 and TRBJ1-5; TRBD1 matches at 8 bases. This CDR3 is built from 16 residues. Germline CDR1 is SGHTA and CDR2 is FQGTGA. J was trimmed by 3 bases and V by 4 bases; bases with no gene match: 8. The CDR3 spells CASSSVPTGDNQPQHF. CDR3 in DNA: TGTGCCAGCAGCTCCGTACCGACAGGGGACAATCAGCCCCAGCATTTT.

The V call is TRBV5-4, the J call TRBJ1-2; 11 positions agree with TRBD1. J was trimmed by 2 bases and V by 4 bases; bases with no gene match: 4. Germline CDR1 reads SGHNT; CDR2 reads YYREEE (reference sequence). This CDR3 has 15 residues. This CDR3 is CASSIGQGANYGYTF. In DNA form, the CDR3 reads TGTGCCAGCAGCATCGGACAGGGGGCCAACTATGGCTACACCTTC.

The J gene is TRBJ2-7, the V gene TRBV5-6; D may be TRBD1 (6 bases). The CDR3 has 13 amino acids. Germline V lookup: CDR1 SGHDT, CDR2 YYEEEE. The V end was cut by 5 bases, the J end by 6 bases, with 15 bases between. The CDR3 sequence is CASSPARGREQYF. CDR3 bases: TGTGCCAGCAGTCCCGCCAGGGGTCGCGAGCAGTACTTC.

This chain connects TRBV27 to TRBJ2-5, with D perhaps TRBD1 (6 bases). This CDR3 is built from 15 residues. V was cut by 6 bases and J by 1 base, with 15 bases left in between. Looked up from germline, CDR1 is MNHEY and CDR2 is SMNVEV (reference sequence). The CDR3 bases are TGTGCCAGCAGCCATACTCAGGGGACCCAAGAGACCCAGTACTTC. Protein: CASSHTQGTQETQYF.

V and J are TRBV4-1 and TRBJ1-5, with 8 positions matching TRBD1. This CDR3 is built from 18 residues. Trimming cost V 0 bases and J 0 bases; bases outside gene matches: 7. Germline CDR1 is MGHRA and CDR2 is YSYEKL. The CDR3 loop reads CASSQEIGQGFSNQPQHF. The CDR3 nucleotides read TGCGCCAGCAGCCAAGAAATAGGACAGGGTTTTAGCAATCAGCCCCAGCATTTT.

This sequence joins TRBV2 and TRBJ2-7; perhaps TRBD2 as D (6 bases). The CDR3 has 12 residues. V was clipped by 6 bases and J by 7 bases, with 13 bases between them. CDR1 SNHLY and CDR2 FYNNEI come from the germline V gene. The CDR3 loop is CASRGGLWEQYF. CDR3 DNA: TGTGCCAGCAGGGGGGGACTCTGGGAGCAGTACTTC.

J is TRBJ2-2 and V is TRBV27; 7 bases agree with TRBD1. Unmatched junction bases numbered 2, after V lost 7 bases and J lost 6 bases. This CDR3 has 12 residues. Germline values: CDR1 MNHEY, CDR2 SMNVEV (reference sequence). The CDR3 DNA reads as TGTGCCAGCACGACAGGGCCCGGGGAGCTGTTTTTT. It is translated as CASTTGPGELFF.

The V gene is TRBV9, the J gene TRBJ2-3; 7 bases fit TRBD2. CDR1 is SGDLS and CDR2 is YYNGEE in the germline V gene. The CDR3 contains 15 residues. With 3 bases clipped from V and 6 bases from J, the junction kept 10 bases outside the gene matches. The CDR3, as DNA: TGTGCCAGCAGCGGGGCGGGAGTAGCGAGGGATACGCAGTATTTT. It specifies CASSGAGVARDTQYF.

Comment on this clone: The sample has other DNA sequences that encode this CDR3 too. This chain connects TRBV27 to TRBJ1-5, with no clear D. The CDR3 has 12 residues. V dropped 6 bases and J dropped 2 bases, with 5 bases sitting between them. Germline CDR1 MNHEY, CDR2 SMNVEV (reference sequence). CDR3 protein: CASSSGNQPQHF. DNA of the CDR3: TGTGCCAGCAGCAGCGGCAATCAGCCCCAGCATTTT.

J is TRBJ2-7 and V is TRBV7-6; possibly TRBD1 for D (7 bases). This CDR3 comprises 16 residues. Trimming left V 5 bases short and J 4 bases short, with 21 bases between. Germline V gene lookup returns CDR1 SGHVS and CDR2 FNYEAQ. The CDR3, as DNA: TGTGCCAGCAGCGACACCGCAGGGGGGAGATGGTACGAGCAGTACTTC. It encodes CASSDTAGGRWYEQYF.

The rearrangement joins TRBV4-1 to TRBJ1-1; D uncertain. This CDR3 is built from 15 residues. Trimming shortened V by 1 base and J by 1 base, and 10 bases separated the two germline ends. Germline V lookup: CDR1 MGHRA, CDR2 YSYEKL. The CDR3 DNA reads TGCGCCAGCAGCCAAGCATGGCAAACGAACACTGAAGCTTTCTTT. Translation gives CASSQAWQTNTEAFF.

This clone has a single count. V is TRBV28 and J is TRBJ2-1, with 8 bases identical to TRBD1. The germline V gene encodes CDR1 MDHEN and CDR2 SYDVKM. This CDR3 contains 17 residues. V shed 3 bases and J 9 bases; nucleotides not matched to a gene: 16. CDR3 amino acids: CASSFPRTGNSLGEQFF. The CDR3 DNA reads as TGTGCCAGCAGTTTCCCCCGGACAGGGAACTCTTTGGGTGAGCAGTTCTTC.

The count of this clone is one. V usage is TRBV14 and J usage is TRBJ2-5; perhaps TRBD1 as D (5 bases). CDR3 length: 12 residues. Germline V gives CDR1 SGHDN, CDR2 FVKESK. V lost 3 bases, J lost 4 bases, and 6 bases lay in between. The CDR3 loop reads CASSHRGETQYF. The CDR3 region has the DNA TGTGCCAGCAGCCATAGGGGAGAGACCCAGTACTTC.

The chain combines TRBV7-6 with TRBJ2-7; 9 bases line up with TRBD1. Germline CDR1 and CDR2: SGHVS and FNYEAQ. The trim removed 3 bases at V and 3 bases at J, leaving 9 bases unmatched. The CDR3 loop spans 16 amino acids. CDR3 DNA sequence: TGTGCCAGCAGCTTGGGTACCGGGACAGGGATCTACGAGCAGTACTTC. It is translated as CASSLGTGTGIYEQYF.

The genes are TRBV4-1 and TRBJ2-5; D may be TRBD2 (5 bases). Per germline, CDR1 MGHRA and CDR2 YSYEKL. CDR3 length: 16 residues. V gave up 1 base and J gave up 5 bases, with 17 bases separating them. Here the CDR3 DNA reads TGCGCCAGCAGCCAAGTTGCGGGCCGAGGTCGGGAGACCCAGTACTTC. Translated: CASSQVAGRGRETQYF.

A single count supports this clone. The gene calls are TRBV5-1 and TRBJ2-3; possibly TRBD1 for D (6 bases). The CDR3 is made up of 13 amino acids. The V and J ends lost 4 bases and 6 bases respectively, with 12 bases between them. Germline values: CDR1 SGHRS, CDR2 YFSETQ. CDR3 amino acids: CASSLQGLDTQYF. CDR3 bases: TGCGCCAGCAGCCTACAGGGCTTGGATACGCAGTATTTT. The complete variable domain, with remaining parts taken from reference TRBV5-1 and TRBJ2-3, reads KAGVTQTPRYLIKTRGQQVTLSCSPISGHRSVSWYQQTPGQGLQFLFEYFSETQRNKGNFPGRFSGRQFSNSRSEMNVSTLELGDSALYLCASSLQGLDTQYFGPGTRLTVL.

The chain combines TRBV7-9 with TRBJ1-2; possibly TRBD1 for D (5 bases). Germline CDR1 and CDR2: SEHNR and FQNEAQ (reference sequence). The CDR3 totals 18 residues. The V gene lost 1 base and the J gene lost 2 bases, with 20 bases spanning the gap. This CDR3 reads CASSLDRGRVDGNYGYTF. The CDR3 nucleotides are TGTGCCAGCAGCTTAGATCGAGGCAGGGTGGACGGGAACTATGGCTACACCTTC. The full variable domain, in which reference TRBV7-9 and TRBJ1-2 provide the parts outside the CDR3, is DTGVSQNPRHKITKRGQNVTFRCDPISEHNRLYWYRQTLGQGPEFLTYFQNEAQLEKSRLLSDRFSAERPKGSFSTLEIQRTEQGDSAMYLCASSLDRGRVDGNYGYTFGSGTRLTVV.

The V gene is TRBV29-1, the J gene TRBJ2-1; the match to TRBD2 covers 7 bases. V shed 3 bases and J 7 bases; nucleotides not matched to a gene: 6. The germline V gene encodes CDR1 SQVTM and CDR2 ANQGSEA. The CDR3 consists of 13 residues. The CDR3 DNA is TGCAGCGTTGAGTACGGGAGGATGAATGAGCAGTTCTTC. This codes for CSVEYGRMNEQFF.